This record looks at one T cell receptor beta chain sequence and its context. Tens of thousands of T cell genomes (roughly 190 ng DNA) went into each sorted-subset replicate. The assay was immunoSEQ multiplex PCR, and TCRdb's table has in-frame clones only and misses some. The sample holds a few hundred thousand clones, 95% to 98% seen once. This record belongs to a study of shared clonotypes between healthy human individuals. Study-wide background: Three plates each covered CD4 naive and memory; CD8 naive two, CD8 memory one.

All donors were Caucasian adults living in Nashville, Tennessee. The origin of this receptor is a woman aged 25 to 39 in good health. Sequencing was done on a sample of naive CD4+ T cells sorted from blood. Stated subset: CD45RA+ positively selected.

In DNA form, the CDR3 reads TGTGCCAGCAGCTTGGTTGGGGGGCCGGAAGAAAAACTGTTTTTT. Its protein product is CASSLVGGPEEKLFF. V gene TRBV5-4 combines with J gene TRBJ1-4; weak D call: TRBD1 (6 bases). CDR1 SGHNT and CDR2 YYREEE come from the germline V gene (reference sequence). The length of the CDR3 is 15 residues. V was shortened by 0 bases and J by 8 bases, with 14 bases between the two germline ends.